The next 20 T cell receptor beta chains were all read from a single sample in a study of blood T cell repertoires in COVID-19. TCRdb's copy holds only in-frame clones and misses some; the assay was immunoSEQ multiplex PCR. The sample records a few hundred thousand clones, approximately 90% being singletons. Sequencing used peripheral blood. The receptors derive from a man between 60 and 75 years old who had recovered from COVID-19.

V and J are TRBV18 and TRBJ2-5, with D hard to call. The CDR3 is made up of 13 amino acids. Trimming pared 3 bases from V and 0 bases from J, leaving 5 bases between. Germline CDR1 and CDR2: KGHSH and LQKENI. CDR3 amino acids: CASSPSYQETQYF. The DNA for the CDR3 is TGTGCCAGCTCACCCTCGTACCAAGAGACCCAGTACTTC.

The CDR3 here is CASSSLPRGEGNTIYF. In nucleotides, the CDR3 is TGTGCCAGCAGCTCCCTCCCCAGGGGAGAAGGAAACACCATATATTTT. V usage is TRBV5-6 and J usage is TRBJ1-3; D possibly corresponds to TRBD1 (6 bases). Germline values: CDR1 SGHDT, CDR2 YYEEEE. The germline V and J ends were trimmed by 3 bases and 4 bases, with 17 bases remaining between them. This CDR3 region has 16 residues.

This clone was recorded only once. The chain recombines TRBV7-6 with TRBJ2-5; the D gene is possibly TRBD2 (7 bases). The CDR3 loop spans 15 amino acids. Germline CDR1 reads SGHVS; CDR2 reads FNYEAQ. With 2 bases removed from V and 1 base from J, the gap between germline ends came to 11 bases. The CDR3, as DNA: TGTGCCAGCAGCTTACGGGGGGCTTCCCAAGAGACCCAGTACTTC. Protein product: CASSLRGASQETQYF.

The chain links TRBV24-1 to TRBJ2-7; possible D gene TRBD1, 5 bases. The CDR3 totals 13 residues. Deletions cut 9 bases from V and 2 bases from J, with 13 bases between. Germline CDR1 reads KGHDR; CDR2 reads SFDVKD. DNA for the CDR3: TGTGCCACCCAGGGAAAAATAGCCTACGAGCAGTACTTC. Its translation: CATQGKIAYEQYF.

DNA of the CDR3: TGTGCCAGCAGTGAGACAACTGGAAACACCATATATTTT. Encoded protein: CASSETTGNTIYF. J is TRBJ1-3 and V is TRBV6-4; no clear D gene. Germline V gene lookup returns CDR1 MRHNA and CDR2 SNTAGT. The V end was cut by 3 bases, the J end by 2 bases, with 5 bases between. The CDR3 is 13 residues long.

The rearrangement joins TRBV24-1 to TRBJ2-1; D gene uncertain. V was cut by 4 bases and J by 8 bases, with 11 bases left in between. Germline CDR1 KGHDR, CDR2 SFDVKD. CDR3 length: 13 residues. The CDR3 DNA reads TGTGCCACCAGTGAAACTAATAGTTATGAGCAGTTCTTC. Residues: CATSETNSYEQFF.

The V gene is TRBV11-3, the J gene TRBJ1-1; D is ambiguous. Germline-derived CDR1 and CDR2 are SGHNT and YENEEA. V lost 1 base and J lost 1, with 7 bases in between. The CDR3 runs to 14 residues. In DNA, the CDR3 is TGTGCCAGCAGCTTAGTACAGCAGAACACTGAAGCTTTCTTT. Amino acids: CASSLVQQNTEAFF.

This chain links TRBV6-2 or TRBV6-3 with TRBJ2-6; TRBD1 is a possible D gene (5 bases). The CDR3 length is 18 residues. CDR1 and CDR2 (germline): MNHEY, SVGEGT. Trimming removed 2 bases from V and 4 bases from J, with 18 bases in between. CDR3 in DNA: TGTGCCAGCAGTTACGACAGAAAACCCTCAAGGGGGGCCAACGTCCTGACTTTC. It translates to CASSYDRKPSRGANVLTF.

V gene TRBV29-1 combines with J gene TRBJ2-7; TRBD2 aligns across 9 bases. The CDR3 length is 14 residues. Trimming cost V 0 bases and J 2 bases; bases outside gene matches: 2. Germline V lookup: CDR1 SQVTM, CDR2 ANQGSEA. DNA for the CDR3: TGCAGCGTTGAAGAGGGACTAGCCACCTACGAGCAGTACTTC. Residues: CSVEEGLATYEQYF.

This chain joins TRBV11-2 and TRBJ2-2, with TRBD2 matching over 7 bases. CDR1 and CDR2 (germline): SGHAT, FQNNGV. The length of the CDR3 is 16 residues. The V gene end was trimmed by 4 bases and the J gene end by 4 bases; junction bases not matched to a gene: 9. The CDR3 nucleotides read TGTGCCAGCAGCTCCTCCTGGGGGGGGTCCACCGGGGAGCTGTTTTTT. This encodes CASSSSWGGSTGELFF. Full variable domain (remainder filled in from reference TRBV11-2 and TRBJ2-2): EAGVAQSPRYKIIEKRQSVAFWCNPISGHATLYWYQQILGQGPKLLIQFQNNGVVDDSQLPKDRFSAERLKGVDSTLKIQPAKLEDSAVYLCASSSSWGGSTGELFFGEGSRLTVL.

The chain carries TRBV3-1 (or the pseudogene TRBV3-2) and TRBJ1-2, with no clear D. The CDR3 is 14 amino acids. Germline loops: CDR1 LGHDT, CDR2 YNNKEL (reference sequence). With 0 bases removed from V and 7 bases from J, the gap between germline ends came to 12 bases. CDR3 in amino acids: CASSQDEATGGYTF. The CDR3 nucleotides are TGTGCCAGCAGCCAAGATGAGGCAACGGGTGGCTACACCTTC.

The CDR3 is CASSLGTGNSPLHF. The CDR3, as DNA: TGCGCCAGCAGCTTGGGAACAGGAAATTCACCCCTCCACTTT. The rearrangement joins TRBV5-1 to TRBJ1-6, with D maybe TRBD1 (5 bases). Looked up from germline, CDR1 is SGHRS and CDR2 is YFSETQ. V was pared by 0 bases and J by 7 bases, with 8 bases between. The CDR3 is 14 amino acids.

V gene TRBV6-5 combines with J gene TRBJ2-5; maybe TRBD2 (7 bases). The V gene lost 5 bases and the J gene lost 6 bases, with 19 bases spanning the gap. The CDR3 contains 15 residues. Germline V gene data show CDR1 as MNHEY and CDR2 as SVGAGI. DNA of the CDR3: TGTGCCAGCAGTCCCCTGGGGGGGGCTGCGAAGACCCAGTACTTC. Protein product: CASSPLGGAAKTQYF.

This chain connects TRBV2 to TRBJ2-6; 9 nucleotides line up with TRBD1. CDR1 SNHLY and CDR2 FYNNEI come from the germline V gene. Germline trimming cut 4 bases from V and 3 bases from J; bases unmatched to any gene: 10. The CDR3 extends over 18 amino acids. Here the CDR3 reads CASSGSRTGVSGANVLTF. DNA for the CDR3: TGTGCCAGCAGTGGATCTCGGACAGGGGTCAGTGGGGCCAACGTCCTGACTTTC. Drawing the rest from reference TRBV2 and TRBJ2-6, the complete variable domain is EPEVTQTPSHQVTQMGQEVILRCVPISNHLYFYWYRQILGQKVEFLVSFYNNEISEKSEIFDDQFSVERPDGSNFTLKIRSTKLEDSAMYFCASSGSRTGVSGANVLTFGAGSRLTVL.

The chain is built from TRBV7-3 and TRBJ2-1, with TRBD2 matching over 15 bases. The CDR3 has 17 residues. Unmatched junction bases numbered 7, after V lost 1 base and J lost 9 bases. Per germline, CDR1 SGHTA and CDR2 FQGTGA. The CDR3 protein is CASSLSLGLAGGSEQFF. CDR3 sequence (DNA): TGTGCCAGCAGCTTAAGCCTGGGACTAGCGGGAGGTAGTGAGCAGTTCTTC.

This chain joins TRBV11-2 and TRBJ2-1; D call uncertain. The V end lost 1 base, the J end lost 9 bases, and 4 bases lay between the germline ends. The CDR3 sequence is 11 residues long. Germline loops: CDR1 SGHAT, CDR2 FQNNGV. The CDR3 here is CASSLGGEQFF. The DNA for the CDR3 is TGTGCCAGCAGCTTAGGAGGTGAGCAGTTCTTC.

The gene calls are TRBV28 and TRBJ2-3, with D perhaps matching TRBD1 (6 bases). The V and J ends lost 2 bases and 0 bases respectively, with 15 bases between them. Germline V gives CDR1 MDHEN, CDR2 SYDVKM. This CDR3 is 17 amino acids long. The CDR3 reads CASSLPLGTGSTDTQYF. As DNA, the CDR3 is TGTGCCAGCAGTTTACCCCTGGGAACAGGGAGCACAGATACGCAGTATTTT.

The chain joins TRBV27 to TRBJ2-1; 9 nucleotides line up with TRBD1. CDR3 length: 18 amino acids. V lost 6 bases and J lost 4; bases outside the gene matches: 16. In germline, CDR1 is MNHEY, CDR2 SMNVEV (reference sequence). This CDR3 is CASSPGTGRNVGYNEQFF. The CDR3 region has the DNA TGTGCCAGCAGCCCCGGGACAGGGAGGAATGTTGGTTACAATGAGCAGTTCTTC.

The CDR3 coding sequence is TGTGCCAGCAGCTTAGAAGCTGCAACTAATGAAAAACTGTTTTTT. It codes for CASSLEAATNEKLFF. This chain joins TRBV7-9 and TRBJ1-4; D not certain. Per the germline V gene, CDR1 is SEHNR and CDR2 is FQNEAQ (reference sequence). The germline V and J ends were trimmed by 1 base and 0 bases, with 6 bases remaining between them. CDR3 length: 15 amino acids.

CDR3 region: CATQVPRDPPGEQFF. For the CDR3, the DNA is TGTGCCACCCAAGTGCCGCGAGATCCTCCGGGTGAGCAGTTCTTC. The V gene is TRBV15, the J gene TRBJ2-1; no reliable D call. CDR1 and CDR2 (germline): LNHNV, YYDKDF (reference sequence). Trimming took off 8 bases at V and 9 bases at J, with 23 bases between the two ends. The CDR3 loop spans 15 amino acids.